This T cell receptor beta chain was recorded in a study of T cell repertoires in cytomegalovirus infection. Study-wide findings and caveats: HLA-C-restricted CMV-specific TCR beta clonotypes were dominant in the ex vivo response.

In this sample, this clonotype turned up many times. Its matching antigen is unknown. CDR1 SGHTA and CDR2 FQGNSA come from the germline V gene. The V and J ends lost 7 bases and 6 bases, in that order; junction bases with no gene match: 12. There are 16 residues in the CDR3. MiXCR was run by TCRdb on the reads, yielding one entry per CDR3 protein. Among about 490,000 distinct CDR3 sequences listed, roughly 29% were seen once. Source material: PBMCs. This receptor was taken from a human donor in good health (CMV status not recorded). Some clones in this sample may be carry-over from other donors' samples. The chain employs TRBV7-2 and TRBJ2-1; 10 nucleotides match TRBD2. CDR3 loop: CASTSSALAGINEQFF. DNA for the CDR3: TGTGCCAGCACATCTTCTGCACTAGCGGGAATCAATGAGCAGTTCTTC.